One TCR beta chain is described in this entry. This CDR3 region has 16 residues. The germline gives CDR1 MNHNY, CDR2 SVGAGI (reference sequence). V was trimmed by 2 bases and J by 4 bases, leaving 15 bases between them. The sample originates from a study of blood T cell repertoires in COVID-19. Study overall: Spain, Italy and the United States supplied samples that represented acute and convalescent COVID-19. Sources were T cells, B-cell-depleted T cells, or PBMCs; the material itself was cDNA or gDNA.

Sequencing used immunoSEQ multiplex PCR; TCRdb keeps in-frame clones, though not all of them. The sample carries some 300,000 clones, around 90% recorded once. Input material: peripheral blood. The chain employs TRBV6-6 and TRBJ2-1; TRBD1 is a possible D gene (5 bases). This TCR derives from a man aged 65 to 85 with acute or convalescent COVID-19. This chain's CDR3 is CASSYPPGYSYNEQFF. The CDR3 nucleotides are TGTGCCAGCAGTTACCCACCAGGGTACTCTTACAATGAGCAGTTCTTC.